A single sample is the source of the 16 T cell receptor beta chains below, sequenced in a study of shared clonotypes between healthy human individuals. Sequenced by immunoSEQ multiplex PCR; TCRdb stores in-frame clones only, minus some. This table holds approximately 500,000 clones, about 80% found once. The specimen was PBMCs. The receptors were gathered from a woman in her 40s in good health. Some clones in this sample may be carry-over from other donors' samples.

The chain couples TRBV7-3 to TRBJ2-6; 9 nucleotides agree with TRBD1. Looked up from germline, CDR1 is SGHTA and CDR2 is FQGTGA. CDR3 length: 16 residues. The trim removed 3 bases at V and 0 bases at J, leaving 0 bases unmatched. The CDR3 sequence: CASSLDRGSGANVLTF. The CDR3 DNA is TGTGCCAGCAGCTTGGACAGGGGCTCTGGGGCCAACGTCCTGACTTTC.

The table lists this clone with a count of one. The gene calls are TRBV30 and TRBJ1-1, with D possibly matching TRBD1 (5 bases). Germline CDR1 is GTSNPN and CDR2 is SVGIG (reference sequence). Trimming took off 0 bases at V and 3 bases at J, with 11 bases between the two ends. The CDR3 consists of 14 residues. The CDR3 sequence is CAWSVQGVDTEAFF. The DNA of the CDR3 is TGTGCCTGGAGTGTCCAGGGAGTAGACACTGAAGCTTTCTTT.

The chain carries TRBV7-9 and TRBJ2-5; D remains unclear. Germline V gene sequence: CDR1 SEHNR, CDR2 FQNEAQ (reference sequence). Trimming left V 1 base short and J 5 bases short, with 5 bases between. The CDR3 is 12 amino acids. CDR3 coding DNA: TGTGCCAGCAGCTTAGATGGTGAGACCCAGTACTTC. It encodes CASSLDGETQYF.

J is TRBJ2-1 and V is TRBV2; 8 bases line up with TRBD2. CDR3 length equals 15 residues. The junction had 6 bases not matched to a gene; V was cut back by 6 bases and J by 2 bases. Germline CDR1 reads SNHLY; CDR2 reads FYNNEI. Here the CDR3 reads CASRISSGPYNEQFF. As DNA, the CDR3 is TGTGCCAGCAGAATTTCTAGCGGGCCCTACAATGAGCAGTTCTTC.

The chain combines TRBV19 with TRBJ1-5, with 7 bases aligning to TRBD1. CDR1 and CDR2 (germline): LNHDA, SQIVND (reference sequence). With 5 bases clipped from V and 4 bases from J, the junction kept 5 bases outside the gene matches. This CDR3 region has 14 residues. The CDR3: CASSPGQRNQPQHF. CDR3 DNA sequence: TGTGCCAGTAGTCCGGGACAGAGAAATCAGCCCCAGCATTTT.

V usage is TRBV7-8 and J usage is TRBJ2-7, with 9 bases fitting TRBD1. This CDR3 is 14 amino acids long. Germline V gene data show CDR1 as SGHVS and CDR2 as FQNEAQ. V lost 5 bases, J lost 2 bases, and 4 bases stayed unmatched. CDR3 coding DNA: TGTGCCAGCAGCCAGCGGACAGGGGCCTACGAGCAGTACTTC. Translating it yields CASSQRTGAYEQYF. Drawing the rest from reference TRBV7-8 and TRBJ2-7, the complete variable domain is GAGVSQSPRYKVAKRGQDVALRCDPISGHVSLFWYQQALGQGPEFLTYFQNEAQLDKSGLPSDRFFAERPEGSVSTLKIQRTQQEDSAVYLCASSQRTGAYEQYFGPGTRLTVT.

V gene TRBV27 combines with J gene TRBJ1-4; unclear D gene. Germline V gene lookup returns CDR1 MNHEY and CDR2 SMNVEV (reference sequence). The CDR3 contains 18 residues. The V end was cut by 1 base, the J end by 0 bases, with 15 bases between. Written as DNA, the CDR3 is TGTGCCAGCAGTTTATTCCCTACGGGGATGGCAACTAATGAAAAACTGTTTTTT. This sequence encodes CASSLFPTGMATNEKLFF.

The chain couples TRBV29-1 to TRBJ1-3, with D hard to call. CDR3 length: 11 residues. Trimming stripped 6 bases from V and 2 bases from J, with 5 bases between. Germline lookup yields CDR1 SQVTM and CDR2 ANQGSEA. The CDR3 loop reads CSVLTGNTIYF. CDR3 DNA sequence: TGCAGCGTCCTGACTGGAAACACCATATATTTT.

The chain combines TRBV28 with TRBJ2-1, with D perhaps TRBD2 (6 bases). Germline V gene data show CDR1 as MDHEN and CDR2 as SYDVKM. V lost 5 bases to trimming and J lost 12 bases, with 32 bases between them. The CDR3 is 18 amino acids. The CDR3: CASSPLGASGTDDKGQFF. CDR3 bases: TGTGCCAGCAGTCCTCTCGGAGCTTCCGGGACTGACGACAAGGGGCAGTTCTTC.

This clone was detected only a few times. The V and J genes are TRBV28 and TRBJ2-1; no clear D gene. The V gene's germline CDR1 is MDHEN and CDR2 SYDVKM. The CDR3 contains 11 residues. Deletions cut 5 bases from V and 8 bases from J, with 7 bases between. This CDR3 is CASSNWYEQFF. The CDR3 DNA is TGTGCCAGCAGTAACTGGTATGAGCAGTTCTTC. Filled out from reference TRBV28 and TRBJ2-1, the complete variable domain reads DVKVTQSSRYLVKRTGEKVFLECVQDMDHENMFWYRQDPGLGLRLIYFSYDVKMKEKGDIPEGYSVSREKKERFSLILESASTNQTSMYLCASSNWYEQFFGPGTRLTVL.

The J gene is TRBJ2-1, the V gene TRBV6-1, with a possible D match to TRBD1 (6 bases). Trimming left V 1 base short and J 5 bases short, with 15 bases between. This CDR3 spans 16 amino acids. Germline V gene lookup returns CDR1 MNHNS and CDR2 SASEGT. The DNA of the CDR3 is TGTGCCAGCAGTGAAGGGGCGTCACAGGGAAACAATGAGCAGTTCTTC. Protein: CASSEGASQGNNEQFF.

The chain combines TRBV9 with TRBJ1-4; D is possibly TRBD1 (5 bases). V lost 0 bases and J lost 8, with 14 bases in between. There are 15 residues in the CDR3. Germline CDR1 reads SGDLS; CDR2 reads YYNGEE. In DNA form, the CDR3 reads TGTGCCAGCAGCGTAGAGGGGCGGGACGGAGAAAAACTGTTTTTT. Translation: CASSVEGRDGEKLFF.

The chain couples TRBV7-3 to TRBJ2-7, with D perhaps matching TRBD2 (7 bases). Trimming pared 2 bases from V and 4 bases from J, leaving 15 bases between. The CDR3 is made up of 15 amino acids. CDR1 is SGHTA and CDR2 is FQGTGA in the germline V gene. CDR3 in amino acids: CASSLSPGGAYEQYF. The CDR3 nucleotides read TGTGCCAGCAGCTTATCCCCGGGGGGCGCGTACGAGCAGTACTTC.

Concerning this clone: A much larger clone differs from this one at a single base, so this may be a read error. Within the sample, other DNA sequences also encode this same CDR3. This chain connects TRBV5-1 to TRBJ1-1; D is uncertain. Germline V gene lookup returns CDR1 SGHRS and CDR2 YFSETQ. The CDR3 contains 13 residues. V was shortened by 4 bases and J by 1 base, with 8 bases between the two germline ends. CDR3 in DNA: TGCGCCAGCAGCCAGACAACGAACACTGAAGCTTTCTTT. The encoded protein is CASSQTTNTEAFF.

This chain joins TRBV11-2 and TRBJ1-4, with 8 bases matching TRBD1. CDR3 length: 15 residues. J was trimmed by 5 bases and V by 3 bases; bases with no gene match: 5. Per the germline V gene, CDR1 is SGHAT and CDR2 is FQNNGV. The CDR3 bases are TGTGCCAGCAGCTTGATGGACAGGGAGAATGAAAAACTGTTTTTT. Translated, it gives CASSLMDRENEKLFF.

The chain employs TRBV27 and TRBJ2-5; 12 bases map to TRBD2. The germline CDR1 and CDR2 sequences are MNHEY and SMNVEV (reference sequence). Trimming removed 2 bases from V and 4 bases from J; junction bases left unmatched: 11. The CDR3 length is 18 residues. CDR3 residues: CASSLRLAGDYFRETQYF. The CDR3 DNA is TGTGCCAGCAGTTTAAGACTAGCGGGAGATTACTTTCGAGAGACCCAGTACTTC.